This T cell receptor beta chain is drawn from a study of blood T cell repertoires in COVID-19. This clone appeared a few times. Authors' data handling: Reference gene primer amplification gave nucleated cell count estimates. The assay was immunoSEQ multiplex PCR, and TCRdb's table has in-frame clones only and misses some. V and J calls plus clone size are reproduced from that table; the DNA served to infer D and trimming. Of roughly 120,000 clones listed, about 84% are singletons. In germline, CDR1 is SGHDT, CDR2 YYEEEE. The CDR3 runs to 15 residues. The V and J ends lost 2 bases and 3 bases, in that order; junction bases with no gene match: 6.

Sample: peripheral blood. This chain joins TRBV5-6 and TRBJ2-3; TRBD2 agrees at 7 bases. This receptor was obtained from a woman in her fifties or sixties with acute or convalescent COVID-19. CDR3 sequence: CASSLLPSGTDTQYF. The DNA for the CDR3 is TGTGCCAGCAGCTTACTGCCTAGCGGTACAGATACGCAGTATTTT. The complete variable domain, with remaining parts taken from reference TRBV5-6 and TRBJ2-3, reads DAGVTQSPTHLIKTRGQQVTLRCSPKSGHDTVSWYQQALGQGPQFIFQYYEEEERQRGNFPDRFSGHQFPNYSSELNVNALLLGDSALYLCASSLLPSGTDTQYFGPGTRLTVL.